Listed below are T cell receptor beta chains from one sample, sequenced in a study of vaccination and CD4 T cells after COVID-19. These receptors have no identified antigens. TCRdb independently ran MiXCR on the PCR reads; one entry per CDR3 protein. Of 6,500 to 8,500 distinct CDR3 sequences listed, 55% to 65% were seen once; the top ten hold 25% to 30%. The sample was CD4+ T cells from blood, cultured in vitro. The receptors shown here come from a human donor who had recovered from COVID-19. Each CDR3 is given with its conserved first and last residue. D genes are given only for firm matches. Clone size appears in some rows only: once, few, many, or a class for an expanded clone.

J,D,size,V,DNA,CDR3
TRBJ1-6,.,.,TRBV7-8,TGTGCCAGCAGCCTAGACGGGCAGTATTCACCCCTCCACTTT,CASSLDGQYSPLHF
TRBJ2-5,.,few,TRBV7-3,TGTGCCAGCAGCTTAGACGGCCATTCCCAAGAGACCCAGTACTTC,CASSLDGHSQETQYF
TRBJ2-1,TRBD2,.,TRBV9,TGTGCCAGCAGCGTAGCTAGTGGGACTAGCGGGCCCTACAATGAGCAGTTCTTC,CASSVASGTSGPYNEQFF
TRBJ1-1,.,.,TRBV25-1,TGTGCCAGCAGTGATCCAGGGTTGGGGAACACTGAAGCTTTCTTT,CASSDPGLGNTEAFF
TRBJ2-5,TRBD1,.,TRBV11-3,TGTGCCAGCAGCTACGGACAGGGGGTTAGGGAGACCCAGTACTTC,CASSYGQGVRETQYF
TRBJ1-2,.,few,TRBV20-1,TGCAGTGCTAGAGATCAGGGAGGCGGCTACACCTTC,CSARDQGGGYTF
TRBJ2-1,.,once,TRBV6-1,TGTGCCAGCAGTGAAGATCTGACTAGTCCCCAGTTCTTC,CASSEDLTSPQFF
TRBJ1-1,.,.,TRBV24-1,TGTGCCACCCAGGGTCTGAGGAACACTGAAGCTTTCTTT,CATQGLRNTEAFF
TRBJ1-2,.,.,TRBV30,TGTGCCTGGAGTACCCACCAGGTTTCCGGCTACACCTTC,CAWSTHQVSGYTF
TRBJ1-5,.,.,TRBV20-1,TGCAGTGCTAGAGATTTCCGGGGTTCACCCTCGGATCAGCGCCAGCATTTT,CSARDFRGSPSDQRQHF
TRBJ2-7,TRBD1,.,TRBV6-1,TGTGCCAGCACCAAAGGACAGGGTCCCTACGAGCAGTACTTC,CASTKGQGPYEQYF
TRBJ2-1,TRBD1,.,TRBV20-1,TGCAGTGCTACCTTCGCCGGGACAGGGGGCAATGAGCAGTTCTTC,CSATFAGTGGNEQFF
TRBJ2-3,.,.,TRBV24-1,TGTGCCACCAGTGATTTGAGAGCAGGGGCGGCATACACAGATACGCAGTATTTT,CATSDLRAGAAYTDTQYF
TRBJ2-5,.,.,TRBV20-1,TGCAGTCCAAAGTACCAAGAGACCCAGTACTTC,CSPKYQETQYF
TRBJ1-4,.,.,TRBV20-1,TGCAGTGCAATCGACCCCGGACGTGGTGAAAAACTGTTTTTT,CSAIDPGRGEKLFF
TRBJ1-4,.,.,TRBV6-1,TGTGCCAGCAGATCGGACAGATGGAATGAAAAACTGTTTTTT,CASRSDRWNEKLFF
TRBJ2-7,.,.,TRBV6-5,TGTGCCAGCAGTTACTCGACAGGTGTCATCGCCTACGAGCAGTACTTC,CASSYSTGVIAYEQYF